This TCR beta chain was identified in a study of blood T cell repertoires in COVID-19. Study-level background: Samples of COVID-19 (acute and convalescent) were obtained from the United States, Italy and Spain. T cells, B-cell-depleted T cells, or PBMCs provided the cDNA or gDNA that served as material.

V gave up 4 bases and J gave up 6 bases; unmatched junction bases: 10. This CDR3 spans 16 amino acids. The germline gives CDR1 MGHRA, CDR2 YSYEKL. TCRdb's copy holds only in-frame clones and misses some; the assay was immunoSEQ multiplex PCR. The profile shows some 31,000 clones, roughly 80% of them singletons. Sequencing was done on a sample of peripheral blood. The V gene is TRBV4-1, the J gene TRBJ2-2, with 8 bases aligning to TRBD2. This clonotype originated in a man in his 70s with COVID-19, enrolled during active disease. The CDR3 loop reads CASSPRERGSAGELFF. Here the CDR3 DNA reads TGCGCCAGCAGCCCGAGGGAGCGGGGGAGCGCCGGGGAGCTGTTTTTT.